A selection of T cell receptor beta chains follows, all from one sample in a study of blood T cell repertoires in COVID-19. Assay: immunoSEQ multiplex PCR; the TCRdb copy retains only in-frame clones and omits some. This table has 80,000 to 100,000 clones, around 87% appearing once. What was sequenced was peripheral blood. Every receptor here comes from a human donor in a cohort sampled during active COVID-19. The CDR3 runs from the conserved cysteine through the conserved F or W. The D gene is left open where the match is weak.

J gene | V gene | D gene | CDR3 protein
TRBJ1-1 | TRBV10-3 | NA | CAIRNTTVNTEAFF
TRBJ2-5 | TRBV18 | TRBD2 | CASSPPGGTGETQYF
TRBJ1-2 | TRBV10-2 | NA | CASSESGGRINYGYTF
TRBJ2-1 | TRBV9 | TRBD2 | CASSVDGRDNEQFF
TRBJ2-2 | TRBV11-1 | TRBD2 | CASVAGGLNTGELFF
TRBJ1-3 | TRBV19 | NA | CASSIQGPGNTIYF
TRBJ2-3 | TRBV6-2/TRBV6-3 | TRBD2 | CASSFLRLAGLRADTQYF
TRBJ2-5 | TRBV7-8 | TRBD2 | CASSFTSGVQETQYF
TRBJ2-1 | TRBV4-1 | NA | CASSQDWGAYNEQFF
TRBJ2-5 | TRBV3-1/TRBV3-2 | NA | CASSLKPGLAQETQYF
TRBJ1-5 | TRBV28 | NA | CATSVGQMNQPQHF
TRBJ1-1 | TRBV10-3 | NA | CAISESRQLEAFF
TRBJ1-1 | TRBV6-5 | TRBD1 | CASRRSQGEAEAFF
TRBJ2-7 | TRBV18 | TRBD1 | CASSPVPRDRGREQYF
TRBJ2-7 | TRBV15 | TRBD2 | CATSGAGVYEQYF
TRBJ1-2 | TRBV7-9 | NA | CASSGRGLALTGYTF
TRBJ1-2 | TRBV27 | TRBD1 | CASSFGGQGYGYTF
TRBJ1-1 | TRBV6-2/TRBV6-3 | NA | CASSPWLSEAFF
TRBJ1-5 | TRBV6-2/TRBV6-3 | NA | CASSYSIGQPQHF
TRBJ1-4 | TRBV7-2 | TRBD1 | CASSSTLTGTEKLFF
TRBJ1-2 | TRBV6-1 | NA | CASSETGKYGYTF
TRBJ1-1 | TRBV21-1 | NA | CASSAGGDRKLF
TRBJ2-2 | TRBV6-6 | TRBD1 | CATVGQDHTGELFF
TRBJ2-7 | TRBV3-1/TRBV3-2 | TRBD2 | CASSLGGRAPHEQYF
TRBJ1-2 | TRBV3-1/TRBV3-2 | NA | CASSQGGNRGNYGYTF
TRBJ1-2 | TRBV3-1/TRBV3-2 | NA | CASSQAAIQGRGYGYTF
TRBJ1-6 | TRBV28 | NA | CASTPTDRMSSYNSPLHF
TRBJ1-2 | TRBV28 | NA | CASSSARGYGYTF
TRBJ1-5 | TRBV19 | NA | CASSIEGSQHF
TRBJ2-1 | TRBV10-3 | NA | CAISESAGLAVLQFF
TRBJ2-7 | TRBV4-3 | NA | CASSHRWETGSYEQYF
TRBJ2-5 | TRBV3-1/TRBV3-2 | TRBD1 | CASSQGRDRAETQYF
TRBJ1-5 | TRBV6-5 | TRBD1 | CASSRTGNQPQHF
TRBJ2-1 | TRBV7-8 | TRBD2 | CASSLVSSGSHIGNEQFF
TRBJ2-2 | TRBV29-1 | TRBD1 | CSVPRDRGTGELFF
TRBJ1-1 | TRBV7-9 | NA | CASSGLGSGTEAFF
TRBJ1-4 | TRBV2 | TRBD1 | CASRTGRTQELFF
TRBJ2-5 | TRBV19 | NA | CASSSQGSPGETQYF
TRBJ1-5 | TRBV7-2 | NA | CASSPGGLSNQPQHF
TRBJ2-5 | TRBV5-1 | TRBD2 | CASSQGLAGFQETQYF
TRBJ2-1 | TRBV5-6 | TRBD2 | CASSNRLAGTHEQFF
TRBJ2-5 | TRBV5-4 | NA | CASSFQQGQETQYF
TRBJ2-3 | TRBV9 | NA | CASSVQAIRGDTQYF
TRBJ2-7 | TRBV9 | TRBD1 | CASSVGQGAGEQYF
TRBJ2-7 | TRBV29-1 | NA | CSVEGETSYEQYF
TRBJ2-7 | TRBV6-5 | NA | CASSRGIHEQYF
TRBJ2-6 | TRBV27 | NA | CASSLLGGAGANVLTF
TRBJ2-1 | TRBV6-2/TRBV6-3 | TRBD2 | CASSPGTSYNEQFF
TRBJ2-1 | TRBV28 | NA | CASSGWGEDSSYNEQFF
TRBJ1-5 | TRBV10-3 | NA | CAIRVQQDQPQHF
TRBJ2-7 | TRBV19 | TRBD2 | CASSMGTSGSSYEQYF
TRBJ2-1 | TRBV19 | TRBD2 | CASSPSGSGGEQFF
TRBJ2-3 | TRBV25-1 | TRBD2 | CASSASGGSDTQYF
TRBJ1-5 | TRBV10-3 | TRBD1 | CAISLTGVGYQGQHF
TRBJ2-3 | TRBV28 | TRBD2 | CASSVPLAGVSDTQYF
TRBJ2-7 | TRBV7-2 | NA | CASSPVGASYEQYF
TRBJ1-2 | TRBV28 | TRBD1 | CASSFDGYRGLGYGYTF
TRBJ1-1 | TRBV6-2/TRBV6-3 | NA | CASSYLDRNTEAFF
TRBJ2-3 | TRBV7-3 | TRBD1 | CASSNGQGATDTQYF